Below are 21 T cell receptor beta chains sequenced from a single sample in a study of early stage breast cancer tumors (dated by TCRdb to between 2016 and 2019). Library method: the immunoSEQ multiplex PCR assay. TCRdb re-hosts the immuneACCESS table, in-frame sequences only. Its copies lack some clones; in the studies checked, an unresolved V gene accounts for under half of them, and the cause for the rest is not known. This sample is represented by 30,000 to 35,000 clones; over 70% of them were singletons. The top ten constitute approximately 4.6% of the sample. The sequencing sample was made of blood. The receptors stem from a person aged 40-50 years with breast cancer.

V and J are TRBV27 and TRBJ2-7; D is possibly TRBD1 or TRBD2 (5 bases each). The CDR3 extends over 14 amino acids. The germline V gene encodes CDR1 MNHEY and CDR2 SMNVEV (reference sequence). V was trimmed by 3 bases and J by 2 bases, leaving 11 bases between them. CDR3 sequence (DNA): TGTGCCAGCAGTTTGGGGGTTGGTACCTACGAGCAGTACTTC. This translates into CASSLGVGTYEQYF.

The V and J genes are TRBV5-1 and TRBJ2-2, with 7 bases that match TRBD1. CDR1 SGHRS and CDR2 YFSETQ come from the germline V gene. CDR3 length: 16 residues. V lost 7 bases and J lost 0; bases outside the gene matches: 9. The CDR3 is CASWMGQPANTGELFF. The CDR3, as DNA: TGCGCCAGCTGGATGGGACAGCCAGCGAACACCGGGGAGCTGTTTTTT.

The chain links TRBV7-3 to TRBJ2-2; 8 bases match TRBD2. Trimming cost V 6 bases and J 2 bases; bases outside gene matches: 8. This CDR3 has 16 residues. Germline loops: CDR1 SGHTA, CDR2 FQGTGA. In DNA form, the CDR3 reads TGTGCCAGCAGGCCACCGGGACTAGAAAACACCGGGGAGCTGTTTTTT. Encoded protein: CASRPPGLENTGELFF.

This rearrangement joins TRBV6-1 to TRBJ1-2, with unresolved D. The CDR3 has 11 amino acids. V lost 5 bases and J 0 bases, leaving 1 base between the germline ends. Germline values: CDR1 MNHNS, CDR2 SASEGT. Here the CDR3 DNA reads TGTGCCAGCAGTTCTAACTATGGCTACACCTTC. Translated, it gives CASSSNYGYTF.

This clone occurred a few times. V usage is TRBV2 and J usage is TRBJ1-5; D is uncertain. The CDR3 contains 17 residues. Germline V gene sequence: CDR1 SNHLY, CDR2 FYNNEI. V dropped 4 bases and J dropped 2 bases, with 18 bases sitting between them. The chain's CDR3 is CASSGSAISLRNQPQHF. The CDR3 DNA reads as TGTGCCAGCAGTGGCTCAGCCATCTCGTTGCGCAATCAGCCCCAGCATTTT.

The chain employs TRBV15 and TRBJ1-4, with D uncertain. The CDR3 runs to 14 residues. Trimming cost V 3 bases and J 2 bases, with 7 bases left between them. In germline, CDR1 is LNHNV, CDR2 YYDKDF (reference sequence). The CDR3 nucleotides read TGTGCCACCAGCAGGGGTGGGACTAATGAAAAACTGTTTTTT. Encoded protein: CATSRGGTNEKLFF.

The chain carries TRBV25-1 and TRBJ2-1; 8 positions match TRBD2. The junction had 13 bases not matched to a gene; V was cut back by 5 bases and J by 7 bases. This CDR3 is built from 16 residues. Per the germline V gene, CDR1 is MGHDK and CDR2 is SYGVNS. The CDR3 protein is CASSQASGSWGNEQFF. The CDR3 nucleotides are TGTGCCAGCAGTCAGGCTAGCGGGTCCTGGGGGAATGAGCAGTTCTTC.

The count of this clone is one. The chain has TRBV15 and TRBJ1-5, with TRBD1 identical over 8 bases. The CDR3 is 16 residues long. Unmatched junction bases numbered 8, after V lost 0 bases and J lost 7 bases. The germline V gene encodes CDR1 LNHNV and CDR2 YYDKDF (reference sequence). This CDR3 is CATSRDYRTGNQPQHF. For the CDR3, the DNA is TGTGCCACCAGCAGAGATTATCGGACAGGGAACCAGCCCCAGCATTTT.

This clone was recorded a few times. The chain has TRBV5-1 and TRBJ1-1; tentatively, D is TRBD1 (5 bases). Per the germline V gene, CDR1 is SGHRS and CDR2 is YFSETQ. V dropped 4 bases and J dropped 1 base, with 11 bases sitting between them. This CDR3 is 14 amino acids long. The CDR3 sequence is CASSTTGENTEAFF. DNA for the CDR3: TGCGCCAGCAGCACCACGGGGGAGAACACTGAAGCTTTCTTT.

The chain links TRBV30 to TRBJ1-2; TRBD1 might be the D (6 bases). The CDR3 length is 13 residues. The V gene's germline CDR1 is GTSNPN and CDR2 SVGIG (reference sequence). V dropped 3 bases and J dropped 7 bases, with 15 bases sitting between them. For the CDR3, the DNA is TGTGCCTGGAGGGCGGGGGGGGCTGGTGGCTACACCTTC. The encoded protein is CAWRAGGAGGYTF.

The genes are TRBV5-1 and TRBJ1-1; 7 bases match TRBD1. Germline-derived CDR1 and CDR2 are SGHRS and YFSETQ. The V segment lost 4 bases and the J segment 7 bases; nucleotides outside the gene matches: 13. The CDR3 contains 15 residues. The CDR3 sequence is CASSEGVRQGGEAFF. In DNA, the CDR3 is TGCGCCAGCAGCGAAGGGGTCCGACAGGGAGGTGAAGCTTTCTTT.

V usage is TRBV5-1 and J usage is TRBJ2-3; TRBD2 aligns across 14 bases. The CDR3 is 17 residues long. V was clipped by 5 bases and J by 0 bases; unmatched bases: 5. Germline CDR1 is SGHRS and CDR2 is YFSETQ. The CDR3 protein is CASSPGLAGASTDTQYF. CDR3 coding DNA: TGCGCCAGCAGTCCGGGACTAGCGGGAGCTAGCACAGATACGCAGTATTTT.

The chain is built from TRBV23-1 and TRBJ2-7; 11 bases are shared with TRBD2. TRBV23-1 is an ORF, with its function uncertain. The CDR3 covers 24 residues. V was pared by 0 bases and J by 4 bases, with 29 bases of the junction left unmatched. The DNA of the CDR3 is TGCGCCAGCAGTCAATCCCTCTACCCTTTAACAGGGGGCATTACTAGCGGGAGTATTTACGAGCAGTACTTC. Amino acids: CASSQSLYPLTGGITSGSIYEQYF.

The genes are TRBV5-1 and TRBJ2-2, with D maybe TRBD2 (6 bases). Deletions cut 5 bases from V and 3 bases from J, with 11 bases between. The length of the CDR3 is 14 residues. Germline V lookup: CDR1 SGHRS, CDR2 YFSETQ. CDR3: CASRLRGDTGELFF. The CDR3 nucleotides are TGCGCCAGCAGATTGCGGGGCGACACCGGGGAGCTGTTTTTT.

J is TRBJ2-3 and V is TRBV2; tentatively, D is TRBD1 or TRBD2 (5 bases each). This CDR3 is built from 16 residues. Trimming stripped 2 bases from V and 5 bases from J, with 17 bases between. Per germline, CDR1 SNHLY and CDR2 FYNNEI. The CDR3 bases are TGTGCCAGCAGTGAATTTCGGGGCTCTGAGGGAGATACGCAGTATTTT. It encodes CASSEFRGSEGDTQYF.

This rearrangement joins TRBV20-1 to TRBJ2-7; D is undetermined. Per germline, CDR1 DFQATT and CDR2 SNEGSKA (reference sequence). The CDR3 consists of 11 residues. The V end lost 1 base, the J end lost 2 bases, and 3 bases lay between the germline ends. CDR3 region: CSARGAYEQYF. Here the CDR3 DNA reads TGCAGTGCTAGAGGGGCCTACGAGCAGTACTTC.

The gene calls are TRBV7-2 and TRBJ2-5, with unresolved D. The V and J ends lost 5 bases and 5 bases respectively, with 9 bases between them. Germline assignment: CDR1 SGHTA and CDR2 FQGNSA. CDR3 size: 12 residues. The chain's CDR3 is CASSRSRETQYF. The CDR3 DNA is TGTGCCAGCAGCCGATCGCGGGAGACCCAGTACTTC. The full variable domain, with the rest looked up from reference TRBV7-2 and TRBJ2-5, is GAGVSQSPSNKVTEKGKDVELRCDPISGHTALYWYRQSLGQGLEFLIYFQGNSAPDKSGLPSDRFSAERTGGSVSTLTIQRTQQEDSAVYLCASSRSRETQYFGPGTRLLVL.

The table lists this clone with a count of one. The chain employs TRBV4-2 and TRBJ2-2; 7 bases are shared with TRBD2. This CDR3 has 16 amino acids. Looked up from germline, CDR1 is LGHNA and CDR2 is YNFKEQ. The V segment lost 4 bases and the J segment 1 base; nucleotides outside the gene matches: 6. CDR3 sequence (DNA): TGTGCCAGCAGCCCCCCTAGCGGCCAGAACACCGGGGAGCTGTTTTTT. Its protein product is CASSPPSGQNTGELFF.

V is TRBV19 and J is TRBJ1-2; 8 positions agree with TRBD1. V lost 4 bases and J lost 2; bases outside the gene matches: 6. The length of the CDR3 is 15 residues. The germline V gene encodes CDR1 LNHDA and CDR2 SQIVND (reference sequence). The CDR3 loop is CASSTQPGGNYGYTF. CDR3 nucleotide sequence: TGTGCCAGTAGTACCCAACCAGGGGGCAACTATGGCTACACCTTC. The full variable domain, completed using reference TRBV19 and TRBJ1-2, is DGGITQSPKYLFRKEGQNVTLSCEQNLNHDAMYWYRQDPGQGLRLIYYSQIVNDFQKGDIAEGYSVSREKKESFPLTVTSAQKNPTAFYLCASSTQPGGNYGYTFGSGTRLTVV.

V is TRBV5-1 and J is TRBJ1-1, with a tentative D call TRBD1 (6 bases). V lost 0 bases and J 4 bases, leaving 13 bases between the germline ends. Germline CDR1 is SGHRS and CDR2 is YFSETQ. This CDR3 has 15 amino acids. The CDR3 DNA sequence: TGCGCCAGCAGCTTGGCCCCAGGGGCGGTCACTGAAGCTTTCTTT. Protein sequence: CASSLAPGAVTEAFF.

In this sample, this clone turned up once. The chain links TRBV5-4 to TRBJ2-6, with 7 bases fitting TRBD1. The CDR3 has 18 residues. V dropped 6 bases and J dropped 0; count of bases not matched to a gene: 12. Germline values: CDR1 SGHNT, CDR2 YYREEE (reference sequence). The CDR3, as DNA: TGTGCCAGCACCTCCAGGGGACAGATCTTCTCTGGGGCCAACGTCCTGACTTTC. Its translation is CASTSRGQIFSGANVLTF.